This T cell receptor (beta chain) was recovered during a study of Ad26.COV2.S vaccination and SARS-CoV-2 variants. Treatment indicated: about 20 received Ad26.COV2.S at low or high dose, single or two shots; about 5 received placebo; per-sample allocation not given. Sampling was done on day 63 after the first vaccine or placebo injection. The shot given was an Ad26 vector that makes Wuhan-strain SARS-CoV-2 spike. Produced via immunoSEQ multiplex PCR; TCRdb's table is partial and in-frame only. Counted here are 430,000 or so clones, about nine tenths occurring once; the ten biggest clones make up 12%. The CDR3 spans 15 residues. Germline values: CDR1 GTSNPN, CDR2 SVGIG (reference sequence). The V segment lost 3 bases and the J segment 5 bases; nucleotides outside the gene matches: 12.

This rearrangement joins TRBV30 to TRBJ2-5; 7 nucleotides match TRBD2. The sample here was peripheral blood, taken in a trial of Ad26.COV2.S vaccine versus placebo. The TCR comes from a person between 18 and 59 years old who received the Ad26.COV2.S COVID-19 vaccine or a placebo. DNA for the CDR3: TGTGCCTGGAGCCCCTGGGGGGAGCGGGGCGAGACCCAGTACTTC. It encodes CAWSPWGERGETQYF.